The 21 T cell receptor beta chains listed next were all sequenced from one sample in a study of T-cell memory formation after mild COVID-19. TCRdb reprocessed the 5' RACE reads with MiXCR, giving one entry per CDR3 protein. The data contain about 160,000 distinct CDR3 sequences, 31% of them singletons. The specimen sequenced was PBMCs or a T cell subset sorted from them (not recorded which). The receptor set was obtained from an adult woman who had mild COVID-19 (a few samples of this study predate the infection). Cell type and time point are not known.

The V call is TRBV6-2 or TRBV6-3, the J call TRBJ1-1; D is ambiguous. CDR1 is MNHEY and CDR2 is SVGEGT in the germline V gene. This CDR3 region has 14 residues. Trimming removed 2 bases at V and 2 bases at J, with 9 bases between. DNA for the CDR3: TGTGCCAGCAGTTACCCAACAAGCAACACTGAAGCTTTCTTT. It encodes CASSYPTSNTEAFF.

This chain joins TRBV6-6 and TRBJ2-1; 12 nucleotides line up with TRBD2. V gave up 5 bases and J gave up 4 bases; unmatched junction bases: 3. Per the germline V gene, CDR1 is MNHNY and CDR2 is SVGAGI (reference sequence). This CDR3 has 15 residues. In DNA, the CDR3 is TGTGCCAGCAGTAGACTAGCGGGAGAATACAATGAGCAGTTCTTC. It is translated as CASSRLAGEYNEQFF.

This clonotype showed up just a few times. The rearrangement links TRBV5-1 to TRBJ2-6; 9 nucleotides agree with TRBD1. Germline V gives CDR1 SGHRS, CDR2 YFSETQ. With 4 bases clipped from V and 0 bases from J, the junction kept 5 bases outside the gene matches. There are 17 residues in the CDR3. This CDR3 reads CASSGGDRDSGANVLTF. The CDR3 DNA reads TGCGCCAGCAGCGGGGGGGACAGGGACTCTGGGGCCAACGTCCTGACTTTC. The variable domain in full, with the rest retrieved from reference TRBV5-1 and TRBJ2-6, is KAGVTQTPRYLIKTRGQQVTLSCSPISGHRSVSWYQQTPGQGLQFLFEYFSETQRNKGNFPGRFSGRQFSNSRSEMNVSTLELGDSALYLCASSGGDRDSGANVLTFGAGSRLTVL.

CDR3 amino acids: CASSVVIGGELRRLGLYEQYF. In DNA form, the CDR3 reads TGTGCCAGCAGCGTAGTGATCGGCGGGGAACTACGGAGGTTAGGACTATACGAGCAGTACTTC. V and J are TRBV9 and TRBJ2-7; possible D gene TRBD2, 6 bases. This CDR3 spans 21 amino acids. V shed 0 bases and J shed 4 bases, with 32 bases lying between them. Germline V gives CDR1 SGDLS, CDR2 YYNGEE.

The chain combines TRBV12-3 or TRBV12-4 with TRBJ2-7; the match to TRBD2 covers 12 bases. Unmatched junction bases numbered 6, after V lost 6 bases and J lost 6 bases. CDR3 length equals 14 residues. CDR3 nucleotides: TGTGCCAGCAGCCTAGCGGGAGGGATGGGCGAGCAGTACTTC. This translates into CASSLAGGMGEQYF.

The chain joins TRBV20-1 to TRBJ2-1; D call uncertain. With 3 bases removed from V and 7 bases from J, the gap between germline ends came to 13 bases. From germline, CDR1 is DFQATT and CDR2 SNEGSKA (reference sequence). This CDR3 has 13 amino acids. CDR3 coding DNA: TGCAGTGCTAGTGACGGAAAAACGAATGAGCAGTTCTTC. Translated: CSASDGKTNEQFF.

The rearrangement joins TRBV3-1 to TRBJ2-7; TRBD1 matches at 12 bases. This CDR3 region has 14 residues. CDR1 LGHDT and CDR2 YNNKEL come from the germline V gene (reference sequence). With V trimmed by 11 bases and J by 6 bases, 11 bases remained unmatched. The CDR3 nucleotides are TGTGCCGGATTGCCGGGACAGGGGGCCATCGAGCAGTACTTC. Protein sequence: CAGLPGQGAIEQYF.

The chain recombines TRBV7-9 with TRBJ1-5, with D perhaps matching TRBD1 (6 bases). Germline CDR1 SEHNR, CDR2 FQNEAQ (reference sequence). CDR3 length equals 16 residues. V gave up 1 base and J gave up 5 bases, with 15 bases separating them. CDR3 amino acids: CASSLVWGASHQPQHF. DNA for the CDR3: TGTGCCAGCAGCTTAGTATGGGGGGCCTCCCATCAGCCCCAGCATTTT.

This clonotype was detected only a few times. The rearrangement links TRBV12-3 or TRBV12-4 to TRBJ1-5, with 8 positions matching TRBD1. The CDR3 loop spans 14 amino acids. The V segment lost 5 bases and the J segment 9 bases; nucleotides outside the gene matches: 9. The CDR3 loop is CASSLQGAESPQHF. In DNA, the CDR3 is TGTGCCAGCAGTCTCCAGGGGGCCGAGTCGCCCCAGCATTTT.

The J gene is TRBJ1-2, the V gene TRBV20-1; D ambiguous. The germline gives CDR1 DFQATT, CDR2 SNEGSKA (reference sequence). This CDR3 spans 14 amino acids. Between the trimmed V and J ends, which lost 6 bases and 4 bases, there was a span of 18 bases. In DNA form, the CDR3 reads TGCAGTGCCCTCAGTCCGGTATCCGTCTATGGCTACACCTTC. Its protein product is CSALSPVSVYGYTF.

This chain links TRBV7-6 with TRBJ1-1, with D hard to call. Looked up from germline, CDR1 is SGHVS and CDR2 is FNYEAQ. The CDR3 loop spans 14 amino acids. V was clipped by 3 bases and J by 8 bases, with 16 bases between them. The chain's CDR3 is CASSFDVGRAEAFF. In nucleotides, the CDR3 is TGTGCCAGCAGCTTCGACGTGGGGAGGGCAGAAGCTTTCTTT.

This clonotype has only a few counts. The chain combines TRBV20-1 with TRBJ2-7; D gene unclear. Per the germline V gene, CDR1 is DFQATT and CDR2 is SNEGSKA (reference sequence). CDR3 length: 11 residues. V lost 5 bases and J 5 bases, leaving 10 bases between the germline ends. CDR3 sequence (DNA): TGCAGTGCTGTCCCCCCCCACGAGCAGTACTTC. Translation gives CSAVPPHEQYF.

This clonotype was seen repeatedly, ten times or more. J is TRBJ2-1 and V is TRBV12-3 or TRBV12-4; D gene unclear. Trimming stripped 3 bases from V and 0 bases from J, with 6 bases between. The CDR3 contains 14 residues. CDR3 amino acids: CASSLSYSYNEQFF. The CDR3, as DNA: TGTGCCAGCAGTTTGAGCTACTCCTACAATGAGCAGTTCTTC.

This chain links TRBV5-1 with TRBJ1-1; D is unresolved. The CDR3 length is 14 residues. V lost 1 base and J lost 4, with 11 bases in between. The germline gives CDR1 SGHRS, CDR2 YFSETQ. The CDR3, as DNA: TGCGCCAGCAGCTTGCTCCCTCGGGCCACTGAAGCTTTCTTT. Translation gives CASSLLPRATEAFF. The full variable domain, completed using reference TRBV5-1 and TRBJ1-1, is KAGVTQTPRYLIKTRGQQVTLSCSPISGHRSVSWYQQTPGQGLQFLFEYFSETQRNKGNFPGRFSGRQFSNSRSEMNVSTLELGDSALYLCASSLLPRATEAFFGQGTRLTVV.

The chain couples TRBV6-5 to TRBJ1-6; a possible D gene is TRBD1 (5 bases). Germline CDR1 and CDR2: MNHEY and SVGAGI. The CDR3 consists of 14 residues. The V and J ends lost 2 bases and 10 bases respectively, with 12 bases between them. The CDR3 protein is CASSYRQGWSPLHF. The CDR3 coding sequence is TGTGCCAGCAGTTACCGTCAGGGTTGGTCACCCCTCCACTTT.

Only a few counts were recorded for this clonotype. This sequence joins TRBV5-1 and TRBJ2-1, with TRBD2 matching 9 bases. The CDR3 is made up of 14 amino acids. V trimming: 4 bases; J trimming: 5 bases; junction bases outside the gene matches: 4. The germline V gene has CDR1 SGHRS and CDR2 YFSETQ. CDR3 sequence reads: CASSRGLADNEQFF. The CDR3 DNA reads TGCGCCAGCAGCAGGGGACTAGCCGACAATGAGCAGTTCTTC.

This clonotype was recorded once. The CDR3 bases are TGTGCCAGCAGTTACTCTCAGGCCTACGAGCAGTACTTC. Amino acids: CASSYSQAYEQYF. The rearrangement uses TRBV6-5 and TRBJ2-7; D is unresolved. This CDR3 is built from 13 residues. CDR1 MNHEY and CDR2 SVGAGI come from the germline V gene. V lost 0 bases and J 2 bases, leaving 5 bases between the germline ends.

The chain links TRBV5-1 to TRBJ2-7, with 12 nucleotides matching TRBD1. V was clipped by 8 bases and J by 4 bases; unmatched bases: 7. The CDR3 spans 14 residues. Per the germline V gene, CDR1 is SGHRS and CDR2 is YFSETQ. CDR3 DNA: TGCGCCAGATCCCCGGGACAGGGGGCTTACGAGCAGTACTTC. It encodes CARSPGQGAYEQYF.

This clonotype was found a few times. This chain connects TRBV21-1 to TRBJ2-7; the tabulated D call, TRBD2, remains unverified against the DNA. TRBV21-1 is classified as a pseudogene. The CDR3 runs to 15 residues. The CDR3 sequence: CASGLMGGSRYEQYF. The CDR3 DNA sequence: TGTGCCAGCGGACTAATGGGAGGGAGTCGGTACGAGCAGTACTTC.

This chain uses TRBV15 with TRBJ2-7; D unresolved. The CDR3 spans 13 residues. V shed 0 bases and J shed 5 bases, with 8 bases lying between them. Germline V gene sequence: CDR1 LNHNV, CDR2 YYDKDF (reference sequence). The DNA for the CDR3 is TGTGCCACCAGCAGAGATTTGGGAAACGAGCAGTACTTC. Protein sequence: CATSRDLGNEQYF.

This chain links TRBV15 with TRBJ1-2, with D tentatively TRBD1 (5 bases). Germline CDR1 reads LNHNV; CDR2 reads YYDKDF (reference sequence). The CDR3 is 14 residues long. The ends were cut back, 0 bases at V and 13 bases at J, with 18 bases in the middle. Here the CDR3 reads CATSRDFQDTAGTF. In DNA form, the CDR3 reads TGTGCCACCAGCAGAGATTTCCAGGACACCGCGGGCACCTTC.